This TCR beta chain was identified during a study of cytomegalovirus exposure and HLA in healthy donors. Study-level points and caveats: Highly shared variants forming one cluster were likely a sequencing artifact.

Germline CDR1 and CDR2: SGHRS and YFSETQ. Deletions cut 3 bases from V and 10 bases from J, with 8 bases between. The CDR3 covers 11 residues. Comments on this clone: Its antigen is not identified.

The PCR contained 60 Vbeta and 13 Jbeta primers. The table came from immunoSEQ multiplex PCR; TCRdb's copy has only in-frame clones and leaves some out. The sample has about 120,000 clones, approximately 8% seen once; the top ten hold 6% to 7.5%. The clonotype originates from a woman aged 40-49 years in good health and CMV-seropositive. The chain couples TRBV5-1 to TRBJ2-1; D is perhaps TRBD1 (6 bases). Sample: PBMCs. The CDR3 spells CASSYRDEQFF. In nucleotides, the CDR3 is TGCGCCAGCAGCTACAGGGACGAGCAGTTCTTC.